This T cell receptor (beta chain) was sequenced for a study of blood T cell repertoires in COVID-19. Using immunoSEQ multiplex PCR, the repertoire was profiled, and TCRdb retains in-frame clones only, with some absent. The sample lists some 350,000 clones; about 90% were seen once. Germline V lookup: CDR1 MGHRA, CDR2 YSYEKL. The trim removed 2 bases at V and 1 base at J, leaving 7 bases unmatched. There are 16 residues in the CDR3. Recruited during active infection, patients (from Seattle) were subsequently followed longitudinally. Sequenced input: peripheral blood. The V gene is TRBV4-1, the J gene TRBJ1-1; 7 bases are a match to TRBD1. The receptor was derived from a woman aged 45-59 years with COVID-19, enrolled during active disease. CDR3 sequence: CASSQLTTGTNTEAFF. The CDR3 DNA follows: TGCGCCAGCAGCCAATTGACGACAGGGACGAACACTGAAGCTTTCTTT.